Listed below are T cell receptor beta chains from one sample, sequenced in a study of cytomegalovirus exposure and HLA in healthy donors. The table came from immunoSEQ multiplex PCR; TCRdb's copy has only in-frame clones and leaves some out. The table has over 150,000 clones, over 75% seen once. The sequenced sample consisted of PBMCs. The receptor set was obtained from a woman aged 45-65 years in good health and CMV-seropositive. CDR3s include the opening cysteine and the closing phenylalanine or tryptophan. Fields, in order: V gene, CDR3 protein.

TRBV18 CASSPLFSGTGERGYTF
TRBV7-7 CASSSNLLAGGPHTGELFF
TRBV18 CASSPPGRYSTEAFF
TRBV19 CASSRSSGTSYYGYTF
TRBV7-3 CASSLLAGQNIQYF
TRBV4-1 CASSQAGLATSYGYTF
TRBV28 CASSWTSGGSTDTQYF
TRBV5-1 CASNPAGAKNYGYTF
TRBV7-9 CASSFQGPTDTQYF
TRBV7-2 CASSLGRATDTQYF
TRBV18 CASSPFRTSGTYNEQFF
TRBV4-3 CASSRTGEATNEKLFF
TRBV19 CASTMQGHTGELFF
TRBV10-3 CAISDPTANQPQHF
TRBV10-2 CASSESTGGWSYGYTF
TRBV25-1 CASSERLVVSGNTIYF
TRBV11-3 CASSSAARGGNNEQFF
TRBV21-1 CARVSGRRGATQYF
TRBV6-5 CASSGGRLNEKLFF
TRBV19 CASSIGGRGETQYF
TRBV27 CASSSADSTVRWEQYF
TRBV28 CASRESSYNEQFF
TRBV28 CASRAHTDTQYF
TRBV7-2 CASNRDRGGTGELFF
TRBV6-1 CASSDRGVPYNEQFF
TRBV30 CAWSVVRNTEAFF
TRBV5-4 CASSSPGQGVYEQYF
TRBV19 CASSTGLAGTETQYF
TRBV6-6 CASSYPGTSGIEQFF
TRBV7-9 CSSRAENTEAFF
TRBV4-2 CASSPGGTGPPETQYF
TRBV9 CASSGARANTGELFF
TRBV11-3 CASSLGRGQGPTEAFF
TRBV19 CASSPLAGGDNEQFF
TRBV6-5 CASSSTGQETYEQYF
TRBV28 CASSEQGGRAAPSYGYTF
TRBV7-2 CASSLAALGAQSDGYTF
TRBV4-3 CASSQDRMSGANVLTF
TRBV7-2 CASSLGAPWEGEKLFF